The clone carrying this T cell receptor (beta chain) was detected only a few times. Its antigen is as yet unknown. The TCR beta CDR3 regions underwent amplification using RNA transcripts as the source. HTBI primers were employed in a first-round RT-PCR of the TCR CDR3. TCRdb fed the multiplex PCR reads into MiXCR, producing one record per CDR3 protein. The sample holds 700,000 to 950,000 distinct CDR3 sequences; roughly a third are singletons and the top ten take around 30%. The CDR3 has 15 residues. The V end lost 4 bases, the J end lost 4 bases, and 16 bases lay between the germline ends. CDR1 LGHNA and CDR2 YNFKEQ come from the germline V gene. The hyperthyroidism was newly diagnosed and had lasted under 2 months; the patients were aged 18 to 65. The study based diagnoses on clinical symptoms, serum thyroxine and TRAb, thyroid ultrasound and orbital computed tomography. Each 10 ml fresh peripheral blood draw supplied the PBMCs.

The source of the sample is a study of T cells in Graves' hyperthyroidism and ophthalmopathy. General study points: In the blood, most expanded thyroid clonotypes above 0.001 appeared as well.

The TCR comes from a woman aged 40 to 49 with Graves' hyperthyroidism. J is TRBJ1-2 and V is TRBV4-2, with D possibly TRBD1 on 5 matching bases. Sequenced input: blood. The CDR3 loop reads CASSPVGQLFYGYTF. CDR3 sequence (DNA): TGTGCCAGCAGCCCCGTGGGGCAGCTTTTCTATGGCTACACCTTC.